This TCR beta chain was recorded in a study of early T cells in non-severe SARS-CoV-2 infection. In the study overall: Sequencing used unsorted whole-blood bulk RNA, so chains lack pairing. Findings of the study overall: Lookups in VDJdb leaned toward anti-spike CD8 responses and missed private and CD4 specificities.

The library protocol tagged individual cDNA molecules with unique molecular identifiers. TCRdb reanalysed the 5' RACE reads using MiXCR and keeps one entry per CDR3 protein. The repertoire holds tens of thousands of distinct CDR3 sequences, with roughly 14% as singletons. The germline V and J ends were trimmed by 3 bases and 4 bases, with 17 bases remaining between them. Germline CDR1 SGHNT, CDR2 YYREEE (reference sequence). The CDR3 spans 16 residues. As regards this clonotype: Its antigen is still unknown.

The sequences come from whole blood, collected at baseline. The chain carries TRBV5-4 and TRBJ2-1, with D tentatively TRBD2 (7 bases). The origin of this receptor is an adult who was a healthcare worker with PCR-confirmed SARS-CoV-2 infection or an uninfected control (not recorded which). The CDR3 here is CASSSLRGGWYNEQFF. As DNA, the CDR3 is TGTGCCAGCAGCTCCCTAAGGGGGGGGTGGTACAATGAGCAGTTCTTC. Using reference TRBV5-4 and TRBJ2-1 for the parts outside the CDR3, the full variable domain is ETGVTQSPTHLIKTRGQQVTLRCSSQSGHNTVSWYQQALGQGPQFIFQYYREEENGRGNFPPRFSGLQFPNYSSELNVNALELDDSALYLCASSSLRGGWYNEQFFGPGTRLTVL.